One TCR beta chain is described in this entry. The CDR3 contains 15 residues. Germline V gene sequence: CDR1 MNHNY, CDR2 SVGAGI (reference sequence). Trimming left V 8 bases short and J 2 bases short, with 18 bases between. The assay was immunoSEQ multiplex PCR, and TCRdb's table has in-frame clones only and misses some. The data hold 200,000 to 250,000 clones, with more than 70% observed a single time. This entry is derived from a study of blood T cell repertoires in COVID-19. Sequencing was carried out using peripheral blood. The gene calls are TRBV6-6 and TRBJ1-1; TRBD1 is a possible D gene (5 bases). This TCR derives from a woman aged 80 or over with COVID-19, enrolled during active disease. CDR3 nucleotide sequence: TGTGCCAGCGCAGAGTTGGGAACAGGAAACACTGAAGCTTTCTTT. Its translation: CASAELGTGNTEAFF.